This T cell receptor (beta chain) originates from a study of shared T cell receptors in the human thymus. This clone was recorded only once. Here immunoSEQ multiplex PCR was the method, and the copy in TCRdb shows in-frame clones only, minus some. The profile shows almost 550,000 clones, about four fifths of them singletons. The ends lost 5 bases at V and 4 bases at J; junction bases unmatched: 19. This CDR3 has 18 residues. Germline assignment: CDR1 SEHNR and CDR2 FQNEAQ (reference sequence). The same sample was also studied in work on human thymus T cells. Per that study: The donors were infants in Finland with congenital heart defects, otherwise immunologically healthy. Resections that were taken during corrective heart surgery supplied the thymus tissue. Thymic repertoires overlap heavily among unrelated individuals, related research has reported.

The sample consisted of thymocytes. This TCR came from a boy less than two years old with a congenital heart defect. The chain carries TRBV7-9 and TRBJ1-1, with 7 bases fitting TRBD1. CDR3 nucleotides: TGTGCCAGCAGCCCACGACTCAGGGGGTTAAGCCCGCTCACTGAAGCTTTCTTT. Encoded protein: CASSPRLRGLSPLTEAFF.